This T cell receptor beta chain was profiled in a study of blood T cells in healthy people across ages. With a J-beta primer mix and a sample-barcoded 5' primer, a second PCR ran about 7 to 12 cycles. Every single cDNA molecule received a tag from a template-switch adaptor with 12 random nucleotides. CDR3-containing paired-end reads numbered at least 2.5 million in each sample. TCRdb ran MiXCR on the 5' RACE reads and lists one entry per CDR3 protein. The table lists more than 800,000 distinct CDR3 sequences, 29% of them singletons, with around 15% in the top ten. What was sequenced was blood. The clonotype comes from a woman of 80 years or more in good health.

CDR3 nucleotide sequence: TGTGCCAGCAGTTATGGGGGGGCCCGGAGCACTGAAGCTTTCTTT. It yields the protein CASSYGGARSTEAFF. The chain employs TRBV6-2 or TRBV6-3 and TRBJ1-1; tentatively, D is TRBD1 (6 bases). V dropped 3 bases and J dropped 4 bases, with 15 bases sitting between them. The CDR3 runs 15 residues. Per the germline V gene, CDR1 is MNHEY and CDR2 is SVGEGT.